The clone carrying this TCR beta chain occurred many times. Its specificity is unknown. The data were obtained in a study of early T cells in non-severe SARS-CoV-2 infection. Whole-study context: Sequenced bulk RNA came from whole blood that was unsorted, and chains were unpaired. Study outcomes and limitations: CD4 and private specificities were missed by VDJdb matching, which favored anti-spike CD8 responses.

The CDR3 sequence is 12 residues long. Germline CDR1 and CDR2: MNHEY and SVGEGT. Trimming took 2 bases from V and 6 from J, leaving 5 bases between them. One entry per CDR3 protein results from TCRdb running MiXCR on the 5' RACE reads. Of 70,000 or so distinct CDR3 sequences in the sample, over 9% were seen once. This receptor was obtained from an adult who was a healthcare worker with PCR-confirmed SARS-CoV-2 infection or an uninfected control (not recorded which). This chain uses TRBV6-2 or TRBV6-3 with TRBJ1-5; D is unresolved. This specimen consisted of whole blood, obtained at baseline. In DNA, the CDR3 is TGTGCCAGCAGTTACAGGGTTCAGCCCCAGCATTTT. Its protein product is CASSYRVQPQHF.